This T cell receptor (beta chain) originates from a study of T cells after yellow fever vaccination. MiXCR, applied by TCRdb to the 5' RACE reads, yields one record per CDR3 protein. This table holds 96,000 or so distinct CDR3 sequences, 7.5% to 10% found once. Trimming removed 1 base from V and 10 bases from J, with 13 bases in between. The CDR3 spans 14 residues. The sample holds a few counts of this clonotype. This chain uses TRBV12-3 or TRBV12-4 with TRBJ1-4; D gene unclear. This sequence was found in a man aged 18-30 years who received the YFV17D yellow fever vaccine. Specimen: CD8+ T cells not binding an NS4B(214-222) dextramer, sorted from PBMCs, collected more than 13 days after the first yellow fever vaccination. The CDR3 here is CASSLEILAGKLFF. CDR3 nucleotides: TGTGCCAGCAGTTTAGAGATCCTGGCGGGAAAACTGTTTTTT.